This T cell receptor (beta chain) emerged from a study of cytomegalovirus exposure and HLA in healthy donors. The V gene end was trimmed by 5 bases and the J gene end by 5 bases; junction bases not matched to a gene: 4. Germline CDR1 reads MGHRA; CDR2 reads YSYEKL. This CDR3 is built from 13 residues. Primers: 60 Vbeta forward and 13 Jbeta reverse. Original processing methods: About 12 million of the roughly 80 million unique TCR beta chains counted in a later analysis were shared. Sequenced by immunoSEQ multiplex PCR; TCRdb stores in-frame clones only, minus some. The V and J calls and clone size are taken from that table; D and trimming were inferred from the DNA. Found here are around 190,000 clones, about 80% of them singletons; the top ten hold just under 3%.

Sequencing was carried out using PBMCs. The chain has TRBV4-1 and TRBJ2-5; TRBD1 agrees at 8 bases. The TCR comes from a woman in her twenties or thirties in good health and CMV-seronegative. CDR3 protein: CASSWTGWETQYF. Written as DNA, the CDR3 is TGCGCCAGCAGCTGGACAGGGTGGGAGACCCAGTACTTC.